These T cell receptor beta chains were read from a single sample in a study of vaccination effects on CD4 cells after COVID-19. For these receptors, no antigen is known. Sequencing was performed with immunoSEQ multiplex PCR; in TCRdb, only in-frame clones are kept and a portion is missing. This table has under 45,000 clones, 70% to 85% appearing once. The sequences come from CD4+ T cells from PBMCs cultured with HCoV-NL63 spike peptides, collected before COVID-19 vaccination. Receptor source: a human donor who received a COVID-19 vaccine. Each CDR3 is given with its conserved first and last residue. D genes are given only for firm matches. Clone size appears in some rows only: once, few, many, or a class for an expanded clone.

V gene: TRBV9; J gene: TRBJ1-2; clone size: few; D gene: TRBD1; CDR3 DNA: TGTGCCAGCAGCGCCCATTTGACAGGGGGAGGCTACACCTTC; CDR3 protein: CASSAHLTGGGYTF
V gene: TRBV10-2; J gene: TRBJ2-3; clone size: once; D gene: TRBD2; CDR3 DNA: TGCGCCAGCACCTCACTTGCCGGACTAGCGGGGGGGTGGGGCACAGATACGCAGTATTTT; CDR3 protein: CASTSLAGLAGGWGTDTQYF
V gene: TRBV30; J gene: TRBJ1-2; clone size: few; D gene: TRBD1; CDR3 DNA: TGTGCCTCCGGACAGGGCCTTAGTGGCTACACCTTC; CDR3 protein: CASGQGLSGYTF
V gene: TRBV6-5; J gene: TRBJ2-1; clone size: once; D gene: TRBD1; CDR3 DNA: TGTGCCAGCAGTTCTGGACAGGGGTGGAATGAGCAGTTCTTC; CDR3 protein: CASSSGQGWNEQFF
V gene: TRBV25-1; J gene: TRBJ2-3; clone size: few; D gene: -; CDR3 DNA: TGTGCCAGCAGTGAAATCCAGGGCCGGGGCACAGATACGCAGTATTTT; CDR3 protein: CASSEIQGRGTDTQYF
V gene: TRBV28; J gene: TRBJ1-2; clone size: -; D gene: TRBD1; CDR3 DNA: TGTGCCAGCAGTTTACCCGGGACAGGGTTCGGCTATGGCTACACCTTC; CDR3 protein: CASSLPGTGFGYGYTF
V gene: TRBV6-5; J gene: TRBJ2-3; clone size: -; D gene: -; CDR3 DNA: TGTGCCAGCAGAGATCCCTCTAGCACAGATACGCAGTATTTT; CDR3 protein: CASRDPSSTDTQYF
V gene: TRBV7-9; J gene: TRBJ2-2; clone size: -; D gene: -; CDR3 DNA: TGTGCCAGCAGCCGAGACAGGGACCCCTGGAGGGACACCGGGGAGCTGTTTTTT; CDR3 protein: CASSRDRDPWRDTGELFF
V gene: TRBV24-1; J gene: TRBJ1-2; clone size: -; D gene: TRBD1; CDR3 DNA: TGTGCCACCAGTGATTTTGGCAGGGGGCGTAACTATGGCTACACCTTC; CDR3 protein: CATSDFGRGRNYGYTF
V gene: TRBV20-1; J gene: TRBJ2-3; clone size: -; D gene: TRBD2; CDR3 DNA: TGCAGTGCTAGTTCGCAGCGGGGGGGACCAAGCGGGGATACGCAGTATTTT; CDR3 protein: CSASSQRGGPSGDTQYF
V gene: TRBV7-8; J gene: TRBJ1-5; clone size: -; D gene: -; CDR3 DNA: TGTGCCAGCAGCTATGACCCCTTCGGCAATCAGCCCCAGCATTTT; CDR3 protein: CASSYDPFGNQPQHF
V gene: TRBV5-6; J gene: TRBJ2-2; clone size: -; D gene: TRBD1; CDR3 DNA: TGTGCCAGCAGCTTGGGGGGACAGGGGTACACCGGGGAGCTGTTTTTT; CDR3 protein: CASSLGGQGYTGELFF
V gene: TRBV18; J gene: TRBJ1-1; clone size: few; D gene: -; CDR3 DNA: TGTGCCAGCTCACCGAACCGGGAGGGGGGCAGGACTGAAGCTTTCTTT; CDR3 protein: CASSPNREGGRTEAFF
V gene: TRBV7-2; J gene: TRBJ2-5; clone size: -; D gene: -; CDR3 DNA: TGTGCCAGCACCCTAGCCGGGGTTCGGGAGACCCAGTACTTC; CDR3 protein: CASTLAGVRETQYF
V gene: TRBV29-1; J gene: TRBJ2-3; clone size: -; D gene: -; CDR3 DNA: TGCAGCGTTGGAAGCACAGATACGCAGTATTTT; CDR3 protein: CSVGSTDTQYF
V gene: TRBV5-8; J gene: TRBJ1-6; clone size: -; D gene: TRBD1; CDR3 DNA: TGTGCCAGCAGCGTGGAATGGACAGGCCAAATCGACTCACCCCTCCACTTT; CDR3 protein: CASSVEWTGQIDSPLHF
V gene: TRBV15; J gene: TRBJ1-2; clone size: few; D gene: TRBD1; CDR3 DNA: TGTGCCACCAGCAGAGGGGGGACAGGGGATGGCTACACCTTC; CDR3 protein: CATSRGGTGDGYTF
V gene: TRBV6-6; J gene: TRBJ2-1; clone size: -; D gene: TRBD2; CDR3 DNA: TGTGCCAGCAGAGCTACTAGCGGGGGGGCCGAGAATGAGCAGTTCTTC; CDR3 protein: CASRATSGGAENEQFF
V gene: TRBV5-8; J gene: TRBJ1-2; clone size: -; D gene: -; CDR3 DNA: TGTGCCAGCAGCGTTAAGAGATACTATGGCTACACCTTC; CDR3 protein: CASSVKRYYGYTF
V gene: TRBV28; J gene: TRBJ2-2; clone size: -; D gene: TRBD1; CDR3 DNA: TGTGCCAGCAGCCCTTTTACCGGGACAGGGGAAACCGGGGAGCTGTTTTTT; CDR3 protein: CASSPFTGTGETGELFF
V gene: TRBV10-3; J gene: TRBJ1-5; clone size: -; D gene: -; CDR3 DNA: TGTGCCATCGAGGGGGGATTTATTCAGCCCCAGCATTTT; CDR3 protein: CAIEGGFIQPQHF
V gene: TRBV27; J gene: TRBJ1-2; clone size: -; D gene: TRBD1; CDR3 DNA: TGTGCCAGCACCAAAGACAGGGCCGGTGGCTACACCTTC; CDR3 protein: CASTKDRAGGYTF
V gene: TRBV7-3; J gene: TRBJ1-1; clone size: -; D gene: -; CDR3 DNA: TGTGCCAGCCGGGGGGGGCCGACGAACACTGAAGCTTTCTTT; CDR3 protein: CASRGGPTNTEAFF
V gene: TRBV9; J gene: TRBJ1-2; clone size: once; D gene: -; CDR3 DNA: TGTGCCAGCAGCCCTACCCCGGACTCCGACTATGGCTACACCTTC; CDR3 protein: CASSPTPDSDYGYTF
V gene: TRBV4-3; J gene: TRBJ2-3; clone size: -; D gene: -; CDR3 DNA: TGCGCCAGCAGCCGGACCCTACCACCTAGCACAGATACGCAGTATTTT; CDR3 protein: CASSRTLPPSTDTQYF
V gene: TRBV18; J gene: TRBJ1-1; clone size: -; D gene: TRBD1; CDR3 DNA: TGTGCCAGCTCACGAGGGGGCGAGAACACTGAAGCTTTCTTT; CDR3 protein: CASSRGGENTEAFF